This T cell receptor beta chain derives from a study of cytomegalovirus exposure and HLA in healthy donors. General observations from the study: In a later analysis, compared with equally common non-associated chains, HLA-associated beta chains were more expanded. Most TCR sequences were rare, but some public TCRs occurred in many donors. Across HLA loci, a later analysis found differing TCR association rates, with DRB1 most and HLA-C fewest. Both high specificity and high sensitivity reportedly marked the classifier's diagnosis of cytomegalovirus status.

Primers: 60 Vbeta forward and 13 Jbeta reverse. Generated by immunoSEQ multiplex PCR, the TCRdb table keeps only in-frame clones and is missing some. Among 150,000 to 200,000 clones, around 82% were seen once, and the ten largest hold roughly 0.38%. The trim removed 4 bases at V and 2 bases at J, leaving 7 bases unmatched. The CDR3 consists of 15 residues. Germline loops: CDR1 MGHRA, CDR2 YSYEKL. Note on this clone: Its specificity is not known.

Sequenced sample: PBMCs. This TCR derives from a boy younger than 10 in good health and CMV-seronegative. The chain joins TRBV4-1 to TRBJ2-7; 8 positions agree with TRBD1. The CDR3 is CASSPWAQGAYEQYF. In DNA, the CDR3 is TGCGCCAGCAGCCCCTGGGCACAGGGGGCCTACGAGCAGTACTTC.